This T cell receptor beta chain was sequenced for a study of blood T cell repertoires in COVID-19. The germline V and J ends were trimmed by 0 bases and 1 base, with 7 bases remaining between them. This CDR3 is built from 13 residues. CDR1 is GTSNPN and CDR2 is SVGIG in the germline V gene (reference sequence). The assay was immunoSEQ multiplex PCR, and TCRdb's table has in-frame clones only and misses some. Among 200,000 to 250,000 clones listed, 86% were seen once. The chain combines TRBV30 with TRBJ2-7; D not certain. The sequencing sample was made of PBMCs or T cells enriched from blood (not recorded which). This TCR derives from a woman aged 50 to 60 who had recovered from COVID-19. CDR3 protein: CAWSVFGSYEQYF. The CDR3 DNA sequence: TGTGCCTGGAGTGTTTTCGGGTCCTACGAGCAGTACTTC.